This T cell receptor (beta chain) was recovered during a study of cytotoxic CD8 clonotypes in ibrutinib-treated CLL. The study, taken as a whole, reports: Baseline-level clonality went beyond age-matched healthy donors and moved in step with circulating CD8+ T-cell counts. Elevated clonality accompanied ibrutinib response, with a return toward baseline values at progression.

Method: immunoSEQ multiplex PCR; TCRdb's copy keeps in-frame clones and lacks some. The data hold tens of thousands of clones, with approximately 60% observed a single time. The CDR3 is 19 residues long. V lost 6 bases, J lost 1 base, and 21 bases stayed unmatched. The germline V gene has CDR1 SQVTM and CDR2 ANQGSEA. About this clone itself: Its target is not known.

The rearrangement links TRBV29-1 to TRBJ1-1, with 9 bases matching TRBD1. This clonotype originated in a human donor with chronic lymphocytic leukemia. The sequencing used PBMCs, collected after 24 months of ibrutinib treatment. The CDR3 spells CSVDVWWTSRTGENTEAFF. Written as DNA, the CDR3 is TGCAGCGTCGACGTCTGGTGGACGTCTCGGACAGGGGAGAACACTGAAGCTTTCTTT.